Each of the 20 T cell receptor beta chains below was sequenced from the same sample in a study of CD8+CD57+ T cells in acquired aplastic anemia. The template for TCR beta VDJ and CDR3 sequence profiling was genomic DNA. TCRdb itself ran the reads through MiXCR, one entry per CDR3 protein. This sample yields 150,000 or so distinct CDR3 sequences, of which approximately 52% are seen a single time; approximately 12% belongs to the top ten. All sequencing subjects had displayed CD8+CD57+ cell expansion on flow cytometry. Sequencing was done on a sample of sorted CD4+, CD8+, or CD8+CD57+ T cells (not recorded which) from PBMCs. Receptors were obtained from a human donor with aplastic anemia.

This clonotype came up many times. This rearrangement joins TRBV19 to TRBJ1-5, with no clear D. Trimming shortened V by 7 bases and J by 6 bases, and 10 bases separated the two germline ends. This CDR3 region has 12 residues. Germline V gene sequence: CDR1 LNHDA, CDR2 SQIVND (reference sequence). The CDR3 nucleotides read TGTGCCAGTATTGGGTATGGTCAGCCCCAGCATTTT. Translated: CASIGYGQPQHF.

This clonotype was seen ten or more times. The chain recombines TRBV6-1 with TRBJ2-3, with 11 bases aligning to TRBD1. Germline CDR1 and CDR2: MNHNS and SASEGT. The CDR3 runs 15 residues. Losses at the gene ends were 5 bases for V and 4 bases for J; bases not matched to a gene: 5. DNA of the CDR3: TGTGCCAGCAGTACCGGGACAGGGGGTCCAGATACGCAGTATTTT. Encoded protein: CASSTGTGGPDTQYF.

This clonotype was seen a few times. The V call is TRBV20-1, the J call TRBJ1-1; D gene ambiguous. The V end lost 1 base, the J end lost 10 bases, and 10 bases lay between the germline ends. CDR1 is DFQATT, CDR2 SNEGSKA, per germline (reference sequence). The CDR3 extends over 11 amino acids. For the CDR3, the DNA is TGCAGTGCTAGAGTCCCACATGGAGCTTTCTTT. Translating gives CSARVPHGAFF.

V gene TRBV5-4 combines with J gene TRBJ1-2; no reliable D call. From germline, CDR1 is SGHNT and CDR2 YYREEE (reference sequence). The CDR3 is made up of 15 amino acids. Trimming cost V 2 bases and J 3 bases, with 14 bases left between them. The CDR3 DNA reads as TGTGCCAGCAGCTTAGTGGGCAGTTCCGACTATGGCTACACCTTC. Amino acid sequence: CASSLVGSSDYGYTF.

In the case of this clonotype: A junction end diverges from the germline sequence, so it may reflect a read error. The chain employs TRBV19 and TRBJ2-3; no definite D call. Germline V CDR1 and CDR2: LNHDA, SQIVND (reference sequence). The CDR3 totals 13 residues. CDR3 sequence reads: CASSISGTDTQYF. For the CDR3, the DNA is TGTGCCAGTAGTATCTCGGGTACAGATACGCAGTATTTC.

The chain joins TRBV13 to TRBJ1-1, with D perhaps matching TRBD1 (5 bases). Trimming cost V 7 bases and J 4 bases, with 19 bases left between them. This CDR3 spans 15 amino acids. Germline V CDR1 and CDR2: PRHDT, FYEKMQ (reference sequence). The DNA of the CDR3 is TGTGCCAGCATTTCCCGAGGGGAGGGCGTCACTGAAGCTTTCTTT. Translated: CASISRGEGVTEAFF.

As to this clonotype: One end of the junction is discordant with germline, which a read error may explain. The rearrangement joins TRBV24-1 to TRBJ1-2; no clear D gene. This CDR3 comprises 13 residues. In germline, CDR1 is KGHDR, CDR2 SFDVKD. CDR3 amino acids: CATSDEDRVGLYF. CDR3 nucleotide sequence: TGTGCCACCAGTGATGAGGACCGCGTAGGACTGTATTTC.

This chain links TRBV5-6 with TRBJ2-7; D gene uncertain. The CDR3 is 18 residues long. Trimming pared 4 bases from V and 2 bases from J, leaving 25 bases between. Per the germline V gene, CDR1 is SGHDT and CDR2 is YYEEEE. CDR3 nucleotide sequence: TGTGCCAGCAGCGCCGGTGGGTCAGGCGTAAAGCTTGCCTACGAGCAGTACTTC. This sequence encodes CASSAGGSGVKLAYEQYF.

This clonotype has ten or more counts. The genes are TRBV12-3 or TRBV12-4 and TRBJ2-3; 16 nucleotides match TRBD2. The CDR3 runs 16 residues. The J segment lost 5 bases and the V segment lost 3 bases, leaving 2 bases of the junction unmatched. CDR3 residues: CASSFGTSGGGDTQYF. CDR3 nucleotide sequence: TGTGCCAGCAGTTTCGGGACTAGCGGGGGGGGAGATACGCAGTATTTT.

This clonotype was seen only a few times. The rearrangement links TRBV29-1 to TRBJ1-1, with unresolved D. CDR1 is SQVTM and CDR2 is ANQGSEA in the germline V gene. Trimming cost V 5 bases and J 0 bases, with 13 bases left between them. This CDR3 spans 14 amino acids. CDR3 nucleotides: TGCAGCGTTCAGAGGCCCGCAATGAACACTGAAGCTTTCTTT. Translated, it gives CSVQRPAMNTEAFF.

The chain recombines TRBV9 with TRBJ2-7, with 7 bases lining up with TRBD1. The CDR3 length is 15 residues. V was clipped by 0 bases and J by 2 bases; unmatched bases: 5. Germline V gene lookup returns CDR1 SGDLS and CDR2 YYNGEE. CDR3 sequence: CASSVALGQAYEQYF. CDR3 in DNA: TGTGCCAGCAGCGTAGCGCTTGGACAGGCCTACGAGCAGTACTTC. The complete variable domain, with remaining parts taken from reference TRBV9 and TRBJ2-7, reads DSGVTQTPKHLITATGQRVTLRCSPRSGDLSVYWYQQSLDQGLQFLIQYYNGEERAKGNILERFSAQQFPDLHSELNLSSLELGDSALYFCASSVALGQAYEQYFGPGTRLTVT.

This clonotype is medium-sized in the sample. Relative to the germline gene, one junction end is altered; a read error may explain this. This sequence joins TRBV7-7 and TRBJ1-6; D gene ambiguous. CDR1 is SSHAT, CDR2 FNYEAQ, per germline (reference sequence). The CDR3 has 13 amino acids. The CDR3 loop reads CASSDTLGSPLHF. CDR3 in DNA: TGTGCTAGCAGCGACACATTGGGTTCACCCCTCCACTTT.

Regarding this clonotype: A single base separates this from a much larger clone, so it may be a read error. The J gene is TRBJ1-5, the V gene TRBV12-3 or TRBV12-4; D is uncertain. The germline V and J ends were trimmed by 7 bases and 2 bases, with 9 bases remaining between them. This CDR3 has 13 residues. DNA for the CDR3: TGTGCCAGCACACGCGGGCGCAATCAGCCCCAGCATTTT. Protein sequence: CASTRGRNQPQHF.

This clonotype was seen a few times. The chain recombines TRBV7-6 with TRBJ2-2; D is undetermined. Germline V gives CDR1 SGHVS, CDR2 FNYEAQ. V gave up 5 bases and J gave up 6 bases, with 1 base separating them. The CDR3 loop spans 10 amino acids. The CDR3 DNA sequence: TGTGCCAGCAGCCCCGGGGAGCTGTTTTTT. Its protein is CASSPGELFF.

The CDR3 loop reads CASSKAGTQNYGYTF. The CDR3 DNA follows: TGTGCCAGCAGCAAAGCCGGGACACAGAACTATGGCTACACCTTC. The rearrangement joins TRBV12-3 or TRBV12-4 to TRBJ1-2; the D gene is possibly TRBD1 (6 bases). Trimming took 6 bases from V and 2 from J, leaving 16 bases between them. The CDR3 consists of 15 residues.

This clonotype occurred many times. V is TRBV19 and J is TRBJ2-1, with TRBD2 identical over 12 bases. CDR1 is LNHDA and CDR2 is SQIVND in the germline V gene (reference sequence). The length of the CDR3 is 13 residues. With 10 bases clipped from V and 8 bases from J, the junction kept 6 bases outside the gene matches. The CDR3 DNA reads as TGTGCCATCTCTAGCGGGGGGGCGGATGAGCAGTTCTTC. It yields the protein CAISSGGADEQFF.

The chain carries TRBV25-1 and TRBJ1-1; D possibly corresponds to TRBD1 (5 bases). V gave up 3 bases and J gave up 0 bases, with 11 bases separating them. The CDR3 totals 15 residues. Germline V lookup: CDR1 MGHDK, CDR2 SYGVNS. CDR3 DNA: TGTGCCAGCAGTGAGCTGGGGACCTTGAACACTGAAGCTTTCTTT. It codes for CASSELGTLNTEAFF.

Points on this clonotype: Being one base from a much bigger clone, this may be a read error. The V gene is TRBV6-1, the J gene TRBJ2-1; D may be TRBD2 (7 bases). This CDR3 contains 14 residues. Trimming shortened V by 1 base and J by 10 bases, and 14 bases separated the two germline ends. The V gene's germline CDR1 is MNHNS and CDR2 SASEGT. CDR3 sequence: CASSEGGGPYEQFF. The CDR3 DNA reads as TGTGCCAGCAGTGAAGGGGGGGGGCCCTACGAGCAGTTCTTC.

V gene TRBV7-9 combines with J gene TRBJ2-5, with no clear D. The germline CDR1 and CDR2 sequences are SEHNR and FQNEAQ (reference sequence). This CDR3 is built from 13 residues. Trimming removed 1 base at V and 5 bases at J, with 8 bases between. CDR3 nucleotides: TGTGCCAGCAGCTTAGTAGGAGCGGAGACCCAGTACTTC. Protein product: CASSLVGAETQYF. Using reference TRBV7-9 and TRBJ2-5 for the parts outside the CDR3, the full variable domain is DTGVSQNPRHKITKRGQNVTFRCDPISEHNRLYWYRQTLGQGPEFLTYFQNEAQLEKSRLLSDRFSAERPKGSFSTLEIQRTEQGDSAMYLCASSLVGAETQYFGPGTRLLVL.

The V call is TRBV4-2, the J call TRBJ2-1; D is unresolved. Between the trimmed V and J ends, which lost 4 bases and 6 bases, there was a span of 10 bases. The CDR3 extends over 13 amino acids. Germline-derived CDR1 and CDR2 are LGHNA and YNFKEQ. The CDR3 DNA follows: TGTGCCAGCAGCCTTCTAGGTCGCAATGAGCAGTTCTTC. Its protein product is CASSLLGRNEQFF.